The clone carrying this T cell receptor beta chain was observed a few times. These data originate in a study of human T cells and chemical hapten exposure. Study context: The sensitizing agent was 2% DPC, placed on 2 cm by 2 cm of upper inner arm skin. Patch tests put 0.01% DPC on the upper back, read at 6 days.

The study's library attached unique molecular identifiers to single cDNA molecules. From the RACE reads, TCRdb called clonotypes with MiXCR, one entry per CDR3 protein. The data hold roughly 380,000 distinct CDR3 sequences, with roughly 5% observed a single time. The CDR3 is 14 amino acids. Germline V gives CDR1 LGHDT, CDR2 YNNKEL (reference sequence). V was trimmed by 1 base and J by 6 bases, leaving 10 bases between them. The time point: pre-sensitization, week 0. Treatment described: therapeutic diphenylcyclopropenone sensitization with weekly scalp DPC. The donor pool consisted of alopecia patients aged 18 to 70 years, considered suitable for DPC.

Sequenced here: whole blood, sampled in connection with sensitization to the hapten diphenylcyclopropenone (DPC). The gene calls are TRBV3-1 and TRBJ2-1; maybe TRBD2 (7 bases). The TCR originated in a woman in her fifties or sixties with alopecia areata. Some clones in this sample may be carry-over from other donors' samples. The CDR3 region has the DNA TGTGCCAGCAGCCAAGTGGCGGGGGCCAATGAGCAGTTCTTC. Amino acid sequence: CASSQVAGANEQFF.